The 13 T cell receptor beta chains reported below all come from one sample, sequenced in a study of blood T cell repertoires in COVID-19. The repertoire was sequenced with immunoSEQ multiplex PCR; TCRdb's copy has only in-frame clones and lacks some. The sample carries about 160,000 clones, more than 70% recorded once. Sequencing input: peripheral blood. The receptors originated from a woman aged 80 or over with active or convalescent COVID-19.

Worth noting for this clone: At one end the junction does not follow the germline gene, possibly because of a read error. J is TRBJ1-5 and V is TRBV7-7; D is unclear. Germline V gene data show CDR1 as SSHAT and CDR2 as FNYEAQ (reference sequence). The CDR3 extends over 16 amino acids. CDR3 in amino acids: CASSLAGVGGNQPQHF. The CDR3 DNA reads TGTGCTAGCAGCTTAGCGGGAGTCGGTGGCAATCAGCCCCAGCATTTT.

This chain links TRBV11-2 with TRBJ2-1; 8 positions match TRBD2. This CDR3 comprises 16 residues. With V trimmed by 5 bases and J by 6 bases, 12 bases remained unmatched. Germline V CDR1 and CDR2: SGHAT, FQNNGV. CDR3 bases: TGTGCCAGCAGCCCCCGATATCTAGCGGGCAGCAATGAGCAGTTCTTC. It is translated as CASSPRYLAGSNEQFF.

This rearrangement joins TRBV11-2 to TRBJ1-1; D not resolved. CDR3 length: 12 residues. With 1 base removed from V and 10 bases from J, the gap between germline ends came to 10 bases. Germline V CDR1 and CDR2: SGHAT, FQNNGV. CDR3 DNA: TGTGCCAGCAGCTTAGTCAGAGAGGGAGCTTTCTTT. Amino acid sequence: CASSLVREGAFF.

The genes are TRBV6-1 and TRBJ1-2; perhaps TRBD1 as D (6 bases). CDR3 length equals 14 residues. CDR1 and CDR2 from the germline V gene are MNHNS and SASEGT. Trimming stripped 3 bases from V and 4 bases from J, with 12 bases between. This CDR3 is CASSEARGGYGYTF. CDR3 sequence (DNA): TGTGCCAGCAGTGAGGCCCGAGGGGGCTATGGCTACACCTTC.

The chain links TRBV4-1 to TRBJ1-4, with D uncertain. Trimming stripped 0 bases from V and 4 bases from J, with 12 bases between. Per the germline V gene, CDR1 is MGHRA and CDR2 is YSYEKL. The CDR3 is made up of 16 amino acids. DNA of the CDR3: TGCGCCAGCAGCCAAGATAGCCGAGTCGGTAATGAAAAACTGTTTTTT. Its protein is CASSQDSRVGNEKLFF.

This chain joins TRBV28 and TRBJ1-6; 8 positions agree with TRBD1. The trim removed 6 bases at V and 8 bases at J, leaving 15 bases unmatched. The CDR3 has 17 residues. Germline V gene sequence: CDR1 MDHEN, CDR2 SYDVKM. The DNA for the CDR3 is TGTGCCAGCAGCTCTACACTGACAGGGGATCTCTATTCACCCCTCCACTTT. Translated: CASSSTLTGDLYSPLHF.

This clone was detected only once. DNA for the CDR3: TGCGCCAGCAGCGGACCCGGGATGAACTATGGCTACACCTTC. Translation: CASSGPGMNYGYTF. This sequence joins TRBV5-1 and TRBJ1-2; D is unresolved. Trimming pared 4 bases from V and 2 bases from J, leaving 12 bases between. This CDR3 has 14 amino acids. Germline loops: CDR1 SGHRS, CDR2 YFSETQ.

The chain has TRBV19 and TRBJ2-3, with D possibly being TRBD1 (6 bases). Trimming removed 7 bases at V and 1 base at J, with 12 bases between. This CDR3 contains 14 residues. Germline V CDR1 and CDR2: LNHDA, SQIVND (reference sequence). The DNA for the CDR3 is TGTGCCAGTAACAAGAACAGGGGCACAGATACGCAGTATTTT. This codes for CASNKNRGTDTQYF.

V is TRBV7-9 and J is TRBJ1-2; D not certain. Germline V lookup: CDR1 SEHNR, CDR2 FQNEAQ (reference sequence). The CDR3 spans 14 residues. The V end lost 1 base, the J end lost 7 bases, and 13 bases lay between the germline ends. CDR3 residues: CASSLDTVSPGYTF. CDR3 in DNA: TGTGCCAGCAGCTTAGATACGGTTTCCCCTGGCTACACCTTC.

The V call is TRBV7-9, the J call TRBJ2-1, with a weak D call TRBD1 (5 bases). The CDR3 loop spans 14 amino acids. The V and J ends lost 5 bases and 10 bases respectively, with 18 bases between them. Per germline, CDR1 SEHNR and CDR2 FQNEAQ (reference sequence). Here the CDR3 DNA reads TGTGCCAGCAGCGATACCCCAGGGCGGCGGGAGCAGTTCTTC. Protein: CASSDTPGRREQFF.

The V call is TRBV28, the J call TRBJ1-5; D gene uncertain. This CDR3 has 14 amino acids. Germline V gives CDR1 MDHEN, CDR2 SYDVKM. Trimming took 5 bases from V and 3 from J, leaving 11 bases between them. This CDR3 is CASSLTVPNQPQHF. CDR3 DNA: TGTGCCAGCAGTCTTACAGTGCCCAATCAGCCCCAGCATTTT.

The chain combines TRBV19 with TRBJ2-5, with 12 bases identical to TRBD2. Germline trimming cut 6 bases from V and 9 bases from J; bases unmatched to any gene: 11. In germline, CDR1 is LNHDA, CDR2 SQIVND (reference sequence). CDR3 length: 15 residues. CDR3 protein: CASSAGLAGSGSQYF. The CDR3 nucleotides are TGTGCCAGTAGCGCGGGACTAGCGGGTTCTGGATCCCAGTACTTC.

This rearrangement joins TRBV19 to TRBJ1-5; TRBD1 might be the D (6 bases). The CDR3 runs to 15 residues. Germline loops: CDR1 LNHDA, CDR2 SQIVND (reference sequence). With 5 bases removed from V and 3 bases from J, the gap between germline ends came to 14 bases. CDR3 DNA sequence: TGTGCCAGTAGTGTATTCCAGGGGCTCAATCAGCCCCAGCATTTT. It encodes CASSVFQGLNQPQHF.